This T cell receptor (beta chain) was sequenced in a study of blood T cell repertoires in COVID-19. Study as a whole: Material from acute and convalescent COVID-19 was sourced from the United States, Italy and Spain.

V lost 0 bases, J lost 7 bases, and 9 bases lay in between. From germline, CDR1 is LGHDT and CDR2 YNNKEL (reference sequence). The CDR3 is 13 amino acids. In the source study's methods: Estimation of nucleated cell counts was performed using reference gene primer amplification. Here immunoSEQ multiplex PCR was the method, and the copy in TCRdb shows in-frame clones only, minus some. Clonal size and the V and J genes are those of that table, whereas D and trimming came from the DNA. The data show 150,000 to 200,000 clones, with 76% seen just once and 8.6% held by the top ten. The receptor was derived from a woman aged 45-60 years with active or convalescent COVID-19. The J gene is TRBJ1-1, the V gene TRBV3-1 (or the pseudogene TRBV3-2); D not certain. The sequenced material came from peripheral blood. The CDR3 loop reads CASSQESHFEAFF. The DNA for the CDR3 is TGTGCCAGCAGCCAAGAGAGCCACTTTGAAGCTTTCTTT.